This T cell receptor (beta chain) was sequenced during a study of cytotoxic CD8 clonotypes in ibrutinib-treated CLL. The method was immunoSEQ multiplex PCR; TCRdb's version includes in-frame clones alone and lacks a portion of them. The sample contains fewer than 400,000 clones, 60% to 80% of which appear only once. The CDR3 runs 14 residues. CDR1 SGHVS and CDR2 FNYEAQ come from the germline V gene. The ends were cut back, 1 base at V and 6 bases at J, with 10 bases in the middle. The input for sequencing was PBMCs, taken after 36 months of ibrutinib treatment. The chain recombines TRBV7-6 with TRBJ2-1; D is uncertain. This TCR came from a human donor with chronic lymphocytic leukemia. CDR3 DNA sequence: TGTGCCAGCAGCTTAGTAGGCAGACTCAATGAGCAGTTCTTC. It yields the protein CASSLVGRLNEQFF.